This record covers a single T cell receptor (beta chain). The antigen remains unidentified. The data originate from a study of cytomegalovirus exposure and HLA in healthy donors. On the study more broadly: In a later analysis, it was reported that the 110 or so validation repertoires had been produced on the same platform as the roughly 700 repertoires belonging to the first cohort. The study's findings and limits: Across donors, most TCRs were seen rarely, yet some public ones were widespread.

Some clones are missing from TCRdb's copy, which holds only in-frame ones; the method was immunoSEQ multiplex PCR. There are 120,000 or so clones in the sample; around 90% occur only once, and 2% to 2.5% lies in the top ten. J lost 5 bases, V lost 3 bases, and 6 bases had no gene match. The CDR3 has 15 amino acids. CDR1 and CDR2 (germline): LNHDA, SQIVND (reference sequence). The sequenced material came from PBMCs. The genes are TRBV19 and TRBJ2-1; 8 bases are shared with TRBD2. The clonotype comes from a woman aged 18-30 years in good health and CMV-seronegative. Here the CDR3 DNA reads TGTGCCAGTAGTATTGATAGCGGGGCTCACAATGAGCAGTTCTTC. Translating gives CASSIDSGAHNEQFF.